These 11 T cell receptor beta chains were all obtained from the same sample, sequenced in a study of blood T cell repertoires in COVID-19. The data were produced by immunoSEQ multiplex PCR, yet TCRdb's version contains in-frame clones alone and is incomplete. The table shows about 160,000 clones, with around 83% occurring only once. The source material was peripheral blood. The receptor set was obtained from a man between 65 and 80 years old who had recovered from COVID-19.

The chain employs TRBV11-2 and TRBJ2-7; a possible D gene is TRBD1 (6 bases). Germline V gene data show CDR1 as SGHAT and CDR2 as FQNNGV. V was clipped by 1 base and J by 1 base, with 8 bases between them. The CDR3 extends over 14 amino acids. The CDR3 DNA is TGTGCCAGCAGCTTAGGGACAGATTCCTACGAGCAGTACTTC. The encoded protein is CASSLGTDSYEQYF.

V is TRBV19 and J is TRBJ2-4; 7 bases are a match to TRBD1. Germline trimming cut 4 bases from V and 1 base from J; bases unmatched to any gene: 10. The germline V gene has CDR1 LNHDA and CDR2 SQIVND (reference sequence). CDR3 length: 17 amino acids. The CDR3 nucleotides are TGTGCCAGTAGTACGGACAGGACTGGGCTGGCCAAAAACATTCAGTACTTC. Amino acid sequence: CASSTDRTGLAKNIQYF.

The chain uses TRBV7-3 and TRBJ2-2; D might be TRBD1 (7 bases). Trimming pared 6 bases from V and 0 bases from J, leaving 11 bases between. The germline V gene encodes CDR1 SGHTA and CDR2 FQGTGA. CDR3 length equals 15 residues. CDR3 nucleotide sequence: TGTGCCAGCAGGGCGGGACAGACGAACACCGGGGAGCTGTTTTTT. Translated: CASRAGQTNTGELFF.

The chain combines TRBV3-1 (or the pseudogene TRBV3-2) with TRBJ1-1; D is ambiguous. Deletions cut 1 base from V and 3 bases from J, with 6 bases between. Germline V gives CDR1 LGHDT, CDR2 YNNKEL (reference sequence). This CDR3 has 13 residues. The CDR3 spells CASSQGGDTEAFF. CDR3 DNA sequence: TGTGCCAGCAGCCAAGGCGGAGACACTGAAGCTTTCTTT.

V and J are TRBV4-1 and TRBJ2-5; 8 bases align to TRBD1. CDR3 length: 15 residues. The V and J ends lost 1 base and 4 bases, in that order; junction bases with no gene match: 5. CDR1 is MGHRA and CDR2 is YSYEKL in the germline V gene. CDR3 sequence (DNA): TGCGCCAGCAGCCAAGTCCGGACAGGGAGAGAGACCCAGTACTTC. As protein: CASSQVRTGRETQYF.

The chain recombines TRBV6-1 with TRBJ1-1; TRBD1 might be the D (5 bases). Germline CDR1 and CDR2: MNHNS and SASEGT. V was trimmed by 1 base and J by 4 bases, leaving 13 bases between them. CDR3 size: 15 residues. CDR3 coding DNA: TGTGCCAGCAGTGAAGGGACGGGGGGTCGCACTGAAGCTTTCTTT. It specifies CASSEGTGGRTEAFF.

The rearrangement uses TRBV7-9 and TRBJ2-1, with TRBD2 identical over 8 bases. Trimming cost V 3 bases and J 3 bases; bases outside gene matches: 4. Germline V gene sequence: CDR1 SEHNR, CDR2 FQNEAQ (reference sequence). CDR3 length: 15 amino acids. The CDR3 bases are TGTGCCAGCAGCTTCGGTAGCGGGAACTACAATGAGCAGTTCTTC. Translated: CASSFGSGNYNEQFF.

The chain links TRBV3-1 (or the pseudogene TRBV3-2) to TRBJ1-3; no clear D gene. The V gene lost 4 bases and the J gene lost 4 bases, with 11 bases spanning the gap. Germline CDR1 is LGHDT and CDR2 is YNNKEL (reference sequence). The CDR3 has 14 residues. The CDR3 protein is CASSPTERGNTIYF. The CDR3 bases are TGTGCCAGCAGCCCGACGGAGCGGGGAAACACCATATATTTT.

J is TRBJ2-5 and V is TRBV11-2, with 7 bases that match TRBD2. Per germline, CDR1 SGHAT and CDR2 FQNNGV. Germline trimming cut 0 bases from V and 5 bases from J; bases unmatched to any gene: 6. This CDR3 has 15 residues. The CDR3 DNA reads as TGTGCCAGCAGCTTAGAAGGCGGGAGTCTTGAGACCCAGTACTTC. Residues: CASSLEGGSLETQYF.

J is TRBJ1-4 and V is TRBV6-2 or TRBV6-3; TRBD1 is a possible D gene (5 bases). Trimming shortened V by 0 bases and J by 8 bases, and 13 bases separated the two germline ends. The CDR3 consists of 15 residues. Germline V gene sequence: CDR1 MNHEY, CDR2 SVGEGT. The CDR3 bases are TGTGCCAGCAGTTACTCGGACGGACACGGCGAAAAACTGTTTTTT. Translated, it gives CASSYSDGHGEKLFF.

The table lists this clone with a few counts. The CDR3 region is CASGPGQGYEQYF. CDR3 sequence (DNA): TGCGCCAGCGGACCCGGACAGGGGTACGAGCAGTACTTC. The chain recombines TRBV10-1 with TRBJ2-7, with 9 bases that match TRBD1. The CDR3 has 13 residues. Per the germline V gene, CDR1 is WNHNN and CDR2 is SYGVQD (reference sequence). The junction had 6 bases not matched to a gene; V was cut back by 8 bases and J by 4 bases.